The source of this TCR beta chain is a study of blood T cells in healthy people across ages. Trimming stripped 4 bases from V and 5 bases from J, with 9 bases between. Per the germline V gene, CDR1 is MNHEY and CDR2 is SVGAGI. The CDR3 extends over 12 amino acids. A sample-barcoded 5' primer and a J-beta primer mix were used in a second PCR of about 6 to 11 cycles. TCRdb reprocessed the 5' RACE reads via MiXCR and lists one record per CDR3 protein. Here the sample spans roughly 1.5 million distinct CDR3 sequences, roughly two fifths being singletons. Sample: blood. The chain recombines TRBV6-5 with TRBJ2-7, with unresolved D. The receptor was derived from a woman between 18 and 29 years old in good health. The CDR3 is CASSSNLDEQYF. CDR3 in DNA: TGTGCCAGCAGTTCCAATCTCGACGAGCAGTACTTC.